Listed below are T cell receptor beta chains from one sample, sequenced in a study of radiotherapy plus CTLA-4 blockade in lung cancer. Produced via immunoSEQ multiplex PCR; TCRdb's table is partial and in-frame only. The data contain 70,000 to 95,000 clones, approximately 83% of them singletons. Sequenced here: peripheral blood, sampled from a patient treated with radiotherapy plus ipilimumab. The receptors come from a human donor with non-small cell lung cancer that progressed on radiotherapy plus ipilimumab. Both conserved end residues are part of each CDR3. Fields, in order: D gene, V gene, clone size, J gene, CDR3 protein, CDR3 DNA. The D gene is left open where the match is weak. A row's size may be missing; if present it is once, few, many or a size class.

d_gene: NA; v_gene: TRBV7-2; abundance: NA; j_gene: TRBJ1-5; CDR3aa: CASSPGGTGAYSNQPQHF; CDR3nt: TGTGCCAGCAGCCCGGGTGGGACTGGGGCATATAGCAATCAGCCCCAGCATTTT
d_gene: TRBD1; v_gene: TRBV7-9; abundance: NA; j_gene: TRBJ1-3; CDR3aa: CASSGQGRNTIYF; CDR3nt: TGTGCCAGCAGCGGACAGGGGCGTAACACCATATATTTT
d_gene: TRBD2; v_gene: TRBV12-5; abundance: NA; j_gene: TRBJ2-1; CDR3aa: CASGLEASGRYNEQFF; CDR3nt: TGTGCTAGTGGTCTGGAGGCTAGCGGGAGATATAATGAGCAGTTCTTC
d_gene: NA; v_gene: TRBV30; abundance: NA; j_gene: TRBJ1-1; CDR3aa: CAWSVQREAFF; CDR3nt: TGTGCCTGGAGTGTACAAAGAGAAGCTTTCTTT
d_gene: TRBD2; v_gene: TRBV5-4; abundance: NA; j_gene: TRBJ2-3; CDR3aa: CASSLRGVYTQYF; CDR3nt: TGTGCCAGCAGCCTGCGGGGGGTCTATACGCAGTATTTT
d_gene: NA; v_gene: TRBV5-1; abundance: NA; j_gene: TRBJ1-1; CDR3aa: CASSLGQQNTEAFF; CDR3nt: TGCGCCAGCAGCTTGGGGCAGCAAAACACTGAAGCTTTCTTT
d_gene: NA; v_gene: TRBV4-2; abundance: NA; j_gene: TRBJ1-2; CDR3aa: CASSQEGLGYTF; CDR3nt: TGTGCCAGCAGCCAAGAGGGACTCGGCTACACCTTC
d_gene: NA; v_gene: TRBV29-1; abundance: NA; j_gene: TRBJ2-1; CDR3aa: CSVEGQGKAYNEQFF; CDR3nt: TGCAGCGTTGAGGGGCAGGGCAAGGCCTACAATGAGCAGTTCTTC
d_gene: NA; v_gene: TRBV7-9; abundance: NA; j_gene: TRBJ1-4; CDR3aa: CASSPGDGYNEKLFF; CDR3nt: TGTGCCAGCAGCCCGGGGGACGGATATAATGAAAAACTGTTTTTT
d_gene: TRBD2; v_gene: TRBV6-4; abundance: NA; j_gene: TRBJ2-1; CDR3aa: CASSDPASGRDNEQFF; CDR3nt: TGTGCCAGCAGTGACCCAGCTAGCGGGAGAGATAATGAGCAGTTCTTC
d_gene: NA; v_gene: TRBV18; abundance: NA; j_gene: TRBJ2-1; CDR3aa: CASSPNEYNEQFF; CDR3nt: TGTGCCAGCTCACCAAACGAGTACAATGAGCAGTTCTTC
d_gene: NA; v_gene: TRBV2; abundance: NA; j_gene: TRBJ2-7; CDR3aa: CASSEMYSEQYF; CDR3nt: TGTGCCAGCAGTGAAATGTACAGCGAGCAGTACTTC
d_gene: NA; v_gene: TRBV25-1; abundance: NA; j_gene: TRBJ2-7; CDR3aa: CASSPPGPYEQYF; CDR3nt: TGTGCCAGCAGTCCCCCGGGACCCTACGAGCAGTACTTC
d_gene: NA; v_gene: TRBV11-2; abundance: NA; j_gene: TRBJ1-5; CDR3aa: CASSLGGWGYDQPQHF; CDR3nt: TGTGCCAGCAGCTTAGGGGGGTGGGGGTATGATCAGCCCCAGCATTTT
d_gene: NA; v_gene: TRBV20-1; abundance: NA; j_gene: TRBJ1-2; CDR3aa: CSVPANYGYTF; CDR3nt: TGCAGTGTTCCAGCGAACTATGGCTACACCTTC
d_gene: NA; v_gene: TRBV4-2; abundance: NA; j_gene: TRBJ1-5; CDR3aa: CASSQDRVTEQPQHF; CDR3nt: TGTGCCAGCAGCCAAGACAGGGTTACAGAACAGCCCCAGCATTTT
d_gene: NA; v_gene: TRBV2; abundance: NA; j_gene: TRBJ1-5; CDR3aa: CASTSMAGQPQHF; CDR3nt: TGTGCCAGCACCTCAATGGCGGGCCAGCCCCAGCATTTT
d_gene: NA; v_gene: TRBV6-5; abundance: NA; j_gene: TRBJ2-3; CDR3aa: CASSSFSGPGTDTQYF; CDR3nt: TGTGCCAGCAGTTCCTTTAGCGGTCCCGGCACAGATACGCAGTATTTT
d_gene: TRBD2; v_gene: TRBV7-6; abundance: NA; j_gene: TRBJ2-5; CDR3aa: CASSLGPSGKGETQYF; CDR3nt: TGTGCCAGCAGCTTAGGTCCTAGCGGGAAGGGAGAGACCCAGTACTTC
d_gene: NA; v_gene: TRBV19; abundance: NA; j_gene: TRBJ1-4; CDR3aa: CASSIAFGSTNEKLFF; CDR3nt: TGTGCCAGTAGTATAGCGTTTGGATCAACTAATGAAAAACTGTTTTTT
d_gene: NA; v_gene: TRBV2; abundance: NA; j_gene: TRBJ1-5; CDR3aa: CASSGAHEFKPQHF; CDR3nt: TGTGCCAGCAGTGGGGCACATGAATTTAAGCCCCAGCATTTT
d_gene: NA; v_gene: TRBV5-4; abundance: NA; j_gene: TRBJ1-1; CDR3aa: CASSYRESTEAFF; CDR3nt: TGTGCCAGCAGCTACAGGGAGAGCACTGAAGCTTTCTTT
d_gene: NA; v_gene: TRBV7-2; abundance: NA; j_gene: TRBJ2-7; CDR3aa: CASSLIQGRPYEQYF; CDR3nt: TGTGCCAGCAGCTTAATCCAAGGCAGACCCTACGAGCAGTACTTC
d_gene: NA; v_gene: TRBV6-1; abundance: NA; j_gene: TRBJ1-5; CDR3aa: CASSFGRGGGQPQHF; CDR3nt: TGTGCCAGCAGTTTCGGTCGAGGGGGGGGTCAGCCCCAGCATTTT
d_gene: TRBD1; v_gene: TRBV7-2; abundance: NA; j_gene: TRBJ1-3; CDR3aa: CASSLGQGEWNTIYF; CDR3nt: TGTGCCAGCAGCTTGGGCCAGGGGGAATGGAACACCATATATTTT
d_gene: NA; v_gene: TRBV19; abundance: NA; j_gene: TRBJ2-7; CDR3aa: CASTRGLSYEQYF; CDR3nt: TGTGCCAGTACCAGGGGACTATCCTACGAGCAGTACTTC
d_gene: NA; v_gene: TRBV7-3; abundance: NA; j_gene: TRBJ1-1; CDR3aa: CASSLLGGAAFF; CDR3nt: TGTGCCAGCAGCTTATTGGGAGGGGCGGCTTTCTTT
d_gene: TRBD1; v_gene: TRBV2; abundance: NA; j_gene: TRBJ1-1; CDR3aa: CASSSRTGGIGAFF; CDR3nt: TGTGCCAGCAGTAGTCGGACAGGGGGCATCGGAGCTTTCTTT
d_gene: NA; v_gene: TRBV5-1; abundance: NA; j_gene: TRBJ1-6; CDR3aa: CASSRRDGKNSPLHF; CDR3nt: TGCGCCAGCAGTAGGAGGGATGGAAAGAACTCACCCCTCCACTTT
d_gene: NA; v_gene: TRBV27; abundance: NA; j_gene: TRBJ2-7; CDR3aa: CASSRLLQGYEQYF; CDR3nt: TGTGCCAGCAGTCGCCTTTTACAGGGTTACGAGCAGTACTTC
d_gene: NA; v_gene: TRBV11-2; abundance: NA; j_gene: TRBJ1-6; CDR3aa: CASSPTGQRGAYNSPLHF; CDR3nt: TGTGCCAGCAGCCCAACCGGCCAGCGAGGGGCCTATAATTCACCCCTCCACTTT
d_gene: NA; v_gene: TRBV19; abundance: few; j_gene: TRBJ1-3; CDR3aa: CASSQGGGNTIYF; CDR3nt: TGTGCCAGCTCTCAGGGTGGTGGAAACACCATATATTTT
d_gene: NA; v_gene: TRBV30; abundance: NA; j_gene: TRBJ2-7; CDR3aa: CAWREPLLGLSF; CDR3nt: TGTGCCTGGAGGGAACCTCTCCTTGGTTTGTCCTTC
d_gene: TRBD2; v_gene: TRBV15; abundance: once; j_gene: TRBJ2-1; CDR3aa: CATSGRRAGDYNEQFF; CDR3nt: TGTGCCACCAGCGGCCGTAGAGCGGGGGACTACAATGAGCAGTTCTTC
d_gene: TRBD1; v_gene: TRBV5-1; abundance: NA; j_gene: TRBJ2-1; CDR3aa: CASSFTGTGYNEQFF; CDR3nt: TGCGCCAGCAGCTTCACCGGGACAGGGTACAATGAGCAGTTCTTC
d_gene: TRBD1; v_gene: TRBV7-2; abundance: NA; j_gene: TRBJ2-7; CDR3aa: CASSFKTGLAYEQYF; CDR3nt: TGTGCCAGCAGCTTTAAGACAGGGTTAGCCTACGAGCAGTACTTC
d_gene: NA; v_gene: TRBV2; abundance: NA; j_gene: TRBJ1-2; CDR3aa: CASSELRSPNYGYTF; CDR3nt: TGTGCCAGCAGTGAACTACGTTCACCTAACTATGGCTACACCTTC
d_gene: NA; v_gene: TRBV2; abundance: once; j_gene: TRBJ2-7; CDR3aa: CASSPSPGSYEQYF; CDR3nt: TGTGCCAGCAGTCCCTCCCCAGGGTCGTACGAGCAGTACTTC
d_gene: NA; v_gene: TRBV19; abundance: few; j_gene: TRBJ1-1; CDR3aa: CASWARTEAFF; CDR3nt: TGTGCCTCCTGGGCGCGCACTGAAGCTTTCTTT